The subject of this entry is one T cell receptor beta chain. Authors' analysis steps: Amplification with reference gene primers provided the estimates of nucleated cell counts. Clones were sequenced by immunoSEQ multiplex PCR, and TCRdb holds only the in-frame ones, with some missing. Clonal size and the V and J genes are those of that table, whereas D and trimming came from the DNA. The table lists around 300,000 clones, approximately 85% of them singletons. This entry belongs to a study of blood T cell repertoires in COVID-19. In the study overall: Nucleic acid was either cDNA or gDNA, and it came from T cells, B-cell-depleted T cells, or PBMCs.

Germline V gene lookup returns CDR1 SGHRS and CDR2 YFSETQ. This CDR3 has 16 residues. With V trimmed by 4 bases and J by 3 bases, 10 bases remained unmatched. Either two negative PCRs, clearance, or symptom resolution qualified Cohort 3 donors as recovered. This clonotype was sampled from a young woman who had recovered from COVID-19. Sequenced: PBMCs or T cells enriched from blood (not recorded which). J is TRBJ2-3 and V is TRBV5-1; TRBD2 aligns across 8 bases. As DNA, the CDR3 is TGCGCCAGCAGCAGGGAGCGGGAGATCGGTACAGATACGCAGTATTTT. This gives the protein CASSREREIGTDTQYF.